The clone carrying this T cell receptor (beta chain) was seen a handful of times. The antigen is undetermined. The record originates from a study of T cell responses to AZD1222 COVID-19 vaccine. Findings and caveats of the study: Spike regions recognized by vaccine-associated CD4 TCRs spanned the protein, led by 160-218 and 743-854.

Repertoires were generated with immunoSEQ multiplex PCR, while TCRdb's copy carries only in-frame clones and drops some. The repertoire has under 200,000 clones, roughly 94% of them found once; the top ten carry approximately 0.6%. The CDR3 has 12 residues. CDR1 is DFQATT and CDR2 is SNEGSKA in the germline V gene (reference sequence). The V and J ends lost 3 bases and 4 bases, in that order; junction bases with no gene match: 2. Sequencing was performed on peripheral blood, taken on day 0 of AZD1222 vaccination. The chain is built from TRBV20-1 and TRBJ2-5, with 7 bases identical to TRBD2. The receptor was derived from an adult in good health. The CDR3 is CSASLAGETQYF. Written as DNA, the CDR3 is TGCAGTGCTAGTTTAGCGGGAGAGACCCAGTACTTC.